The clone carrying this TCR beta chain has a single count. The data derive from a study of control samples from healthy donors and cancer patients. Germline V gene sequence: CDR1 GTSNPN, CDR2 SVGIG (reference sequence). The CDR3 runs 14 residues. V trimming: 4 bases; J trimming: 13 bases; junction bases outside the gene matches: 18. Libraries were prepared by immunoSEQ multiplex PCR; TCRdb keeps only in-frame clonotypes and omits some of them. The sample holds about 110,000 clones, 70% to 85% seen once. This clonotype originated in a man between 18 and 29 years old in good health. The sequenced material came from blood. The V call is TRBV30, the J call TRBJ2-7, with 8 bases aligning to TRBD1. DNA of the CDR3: TGTGCCTGGACCTTAGGCGACCATCCGGGACAGGATTACTTC. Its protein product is CAWTLGDHPGQDYF.